The 22 T cell receptor beta chains listed next were all sequenced from one sample in a study of PD-1 blockade in classical Hodgkin lymphoma. No patient escaped relapse after autologous stem cell transplantation, and brentuximab vedotin exposure varied. Out of thawed PBMCs, magnetic negative selection purified CD4+ T cells. Measured with immunoSEQ multiplex PCR; TCRdb has only the in-frame clones, and not every one. There are 15,000 or so clones in the sample; roughly 80% occur only once, and 1% lies in the top ten. The sample here was CD4+ T cells from blood, taken at baseline. All receptors come from a human donor with classical Hodgkin lymphoma.

The chain links TRBV9 to TRBJ1-2; 9 nucleotides agree with TRBD1. Germline V gene lookup returns CDR1 SGDLS and CDR2 YYNGEE. With 3 bases clipped from V and 9 bases from J, the junction kept 9 bases outside the gene matches. This CDR3 region has 14 residues. CDR3 region: CASSADRGAIRYTF. CDR3 DNA sequence: TGTGCCAGCAGCGCGGACAGGGGCGCTATTCGCTACACCTTC. The variable domain in full, with the rest retrieved from reference TRBV9 and TRBJ1-2, is DSGVTQTPKHLITATGQRVTLRCSPRSGDLSVYWYQQSLDQGLQFLIQYYNGEERAKGNILERFSAQQFPDLHSELNLSSLELGDSALYFCASSADRGAIRYTFGSGTRLTVV.

The rearrangement links TRBV10-3 to TRBJ1-5; weak D call: TRBD1 (5 bases). From germline, CDR1 is ENHRY and CDR2 SYGVKD. The CDR3 loop spans 15 amino acids. The V end was cut by 11 bases, the J end by 0 bases, with 17 bases between. The CDR3, as DNA: TGTGCCGCCGGGGCGGGAGCTTATAGCAATCAGCCCCAGCATTTT. The encoded protein is CAAGAGAYSNQPQHF.

The chain is built from TRBV4-1 and TRBJ1-1; TRBD1 matches 7 bases. The CDR3 covers 14 residues. V dropped 3 bases and J dropped 6; count of bases not matched to a gene: 7. Germline CDR1 is MGHRA and CDR2 is YSYEKL. CDR3 amino acids: CASSQTGFGAEAFF. CDR3 coding DNA: TGCGCCAGCAGCCAGACAGGGTTTGGCGCTGAAGCTTTCTTT.

This chain joins TRBV6-1 and TRBJ1-4, with TRBD1 as a possible D gene (6 bases). This CDR3 comprises 15 residues. Germline V gives CDR1 MNHNS, CDR2 SASEGT. The V end lost 0 bases, the J end lost 6 bases, and 11 bases lay between the germline ends. Written as DNA, the CDR3 is TGTGCCAGCAGTGAAGCGTGGGACACTTATGAAAAACTGTTTTTT. Its protein product is CASSEAWDTYEKLFF.

The V gene is TRBV5-1, the J gene TRBJ2-4; no definite D call. The CDR3 is made up of 13 amino acids. The germline CDR1 and CDR2 sequences are SGHRS and YFSETQ. The V and J ends lost 3 bases and 7 bases respectively, with 11 bases between them. The DNA of the CDR3 is TGCGCCAGCAGCTCAGACATATGGAACATTCAGTACTTC. Protein: CASSSDIWNIQYF.

CDR3: CASSLGLAGDTQYF. CDR3 bases: TGCGCCAGCAGCTTGGGACTAGCGGGAGATACGCAGTATTTT. The chain joins TRBV5-1 to TRBJ2-3; 10 bases are a match to TRBD2. Germline lookup yields CDR1 SGHRS and CDR2 YFSETQ. The J segment lost 5 bases and the V segment lost 0 bases, leaving 0 bases of the junction unmatched. This CDR3 is 14 amino acids long.

The chain joins TRBV2 to TRBJ2-5; 12 bases map to TRBD2. V dropped 5 bases and J dropped 0; count of bases not matched to a gene: 10. Germline-derived CDR1 and CDR2 are SNHLY and FYNNEI. This CDR3 has 18 residues. In DNA form, the CDR3 reads TGTGCCAGCAGTTTCCTAGCGGGGGGGCCTCAGGACCAAGAGACCCAGTACTTC. Its translation is CASSFLAGGPQDQETQYF.

In its sample, this clone was seen once. The chain joins TRBV11-2 to TRBJ1-2, with TRBD1 identical over 7 bases. CDR1 and CDR2 from the germline V gene are SGHAT and FQNNGV. With V trimmed by 5 bases and J by 8 bases, 17 bases remained unmatched. This CDR3 is built from 16 residues. CDR3 sequence: CASSISAPGQVYGYTF. The DNA for the CDR3 is TGTGCCAGCAGCATCTCCGCCCCAGGACAGGTATACGGCTACACCTTC.

The chain is built from TRBV19 and TRBJ1-2, with a weak D call TRBD1 (6 bases). The CDR3 is made up of 13 amino acids. The germline V gene encodes CDR1 LNHDA and CDR2 SQIVND (reference sequence). The V and J ends lost 5 bases and 4 bases respectively, with 11 bases between them. CDR3: CASSGQNTYGYTF. As DNA, the CDR3 is TGTGCCAGTAGTGGACAGAACACCTATGGCTACACCTTC.

This chain's CDR3 is CASSGPGLADSYEQYF. The CDR3 DNA reads as TGCGCCAGCAGCGGACCGGGACTAGCGGACTCCTACGAGCAGTACTTC. The rearrangement joins TRBV5-1 to TRBJ2-7; 11 nucleotides match TRBD2. The CDR3 is 16 residues long. Trimming took 4 bases from V and 0 from J; bases not matched to a gene: 6. Per the germline V gene, CDR1 is SGHRS and CDR2 is YFSETQ.

The chain has TRBV27 and TRBJ2-7; D may be TRBD1 (5 bases). CDR3 size: 14 residues. The germline gives CDR1 MNHEY, CDR2 SMNVEV (reference sequence). V was pared by 5 bases and J by 1 base, with 12 bases between. CDR3 in amino acids: CASSQGSGSYEQYF. Written as DNA, the CDR3 is TGTGCCAGCAGTCAGGGTTCAGGTTCCTACGAGCAGTACTTC.

This chain connects TRBV28 to TRBJ1-1; 7 bases agree with TRBD1. The V gene end was trimmed by 5 bases and the J gene end by 5 bases; junction bases not matched to a gene: 8. Germline lookup yields CDR1 MDHEN and CDR2 SYDVKM. There are 14 residues in the CDR3. CDR3 bases: TGTGCCAGCAGTCCCGACAGGGAACGAACTGAAGCTTTCTTT. It yields the protein CASSPDRERTEAFF.

The V gene is TRBV28, the J gene TRBJ2-7; D not resolved. In germline, CDR1 is MDHEN, CDR2 SYDVKM. The CDR3 totals 12 residues. The V end lost 3 bases, the J end lost 6 bases, and 9 bases lay between the germline ends. The CDR3 loop reads CASSFHLGEQYF. In DNA, the CDR3 is TGTGCCAGCAGTTTTCATCTGGGCGAGCAGTACTTC.

The chain combines TRBV20-1 with TRBJ2-5; D might be TRBD2 (5 bases). CDR1 is DFQATT and CDR2 is SNEGSKA in the germline V gene (reference sequence). The CDR3 runs 11 residues. V shed 6 bases and J shed 5 bases, with 10 bases lying between them. The CDR3 sequence is CSAGERETQYF. CDR3 DNA: TGCAGTGCCGGGGAGCGGGAGACCCAGTACTTC.

The table lists this clone with a few counts. The rearrangement links TRBV6-6 to TRBJ1-6; D ambiguous. CDR3 length: 15 amino acids. V gave up 0 bases and J gave up 8 bases, with 11 bases separating them. Germline V gives CDR1 MNHNY, CDR2 SVGAGI (reference sequence). As DNA, the CDR3 is TGTGCCAGCAGTTACTCGACCCGGCGGGATTCACCCCTCCACTTT. Protein product: CASSYSTRRDSPLHF.

This chain links TRBV19 with TRBJ1-2; D perhaps matches TRBD1 (6 bases). CDR1 and CDR2 (germline): LNHDA, SQIVND (reference sequence). V was clipped by 7 bases and J by 4 bases, with 16 bases between them. This CDR3 has 14 residues. CDR3 residues: CASTQWGQAYGYTF. Here the CDR3 DNA reads TGTGCCAGTACCCAGTGGGGGCAGGCCTATGGCTACACCTTC.

The chain joins TRBV6-1 to TRBJ1-1, with D perhaps matching TRBD1 (5 bases). Per germline, CDR1 MNHNS and CDR2 SASEGT. V lost 7 bases and J 0 bases, leaving 15 bases between the germline ends. The CDR3 length is 15 residues. The CDR3 sequence is CASKKRGDLNTEAFF. DNA for the CDR3: TGTGCCAGCAAAAAACGAGGGGATCTGAACACTGAAGCTTTCTTT.

The chain combines TRBV15 with TRBJ1-1; D remains unclear. The CDR3 has 11 residues. Germline V gives CDR1 LNHNV, CDR2 YYDKDF (reference sequence). Trimming removed 4 bases at V and 1 base at J, with 1 base between. CDR3 DNA sequence: TGTGCCACCAGCAAGAACACTGAAGCTTTCTTT. It codes for CATSKNTEAFF.

The rearrangement links TRBV21-1 to TRBJ2-1; the table's D call, TRBD2, has no DNA check behind it. TRBV21-1 is listed as a pseudogene. The CDR3 is 16 amino acids. The CDR3 spells CASSSIAAPRYNEQFF. CDR3 nucleotides: TGTGCCAGCAGCAGCATAGCGGCCCCTCGTTACAATGAGCAGTTCTTC.

The sample holds one count of this clone. The V and J genes are TRBV9 and TRBJ2-5; D is unresolved. The length of the CDR3 is 14 residues. Trimming cost V 4 bases and J 2 bases, with 12 bases left between them. Germline loops: CDR1 SGDLS, CDR2 YYNGEE. DNA for the CDR3: TGTGCCAGCAGCCGACCCGGAGCTCAAGAGACCCAGTACTTC. It encodes CASSRPGAQETQYF.

The gene calls are TRBV6-6 and TRBJ2-1; 7 bases line up with TRBD2. J was trimmed by 10 bases and V by 4 bases; bases with no gene match: 4. The CDR3 consists of 12 residues. Germline V gene data show CDR1 as MNHNY and CDR2 as SVGAGI (reference sequence). CDR3 in amino acids: CASSSVGGEQFF. As DNA, the CDR3 is TGTGCCAGCAGTTCGGTGGGGGGGGAGCAGTTCTTC.

This clone has a handful of counts. J is TRBJ1-2 and V is TRBV18; 7 bases are shared with TRBD1. The CDR3 is made up of 14 amino acids. Trimming at V came to 6 bases and at J to 3 bases, leaving 7 bases not matched to a gene. Germline V CDR1 and CDR2: KGHSH, LQKENI. The CDR3 sequence: CASSSPGGDYGYTF. The CDR3 DNA sequence: TGTGCCAGCTCTTCGCCAGGGGGGGACTATGGCTACACCTTC. Drawing the rest from reference TRBV18 and TRBJ1-2, the complete variable domain is NAGVMQNPRHLVRRRGQEARLRCSPMKGHSHVYWYRQLPEEGLKFMVYLQKENIIDESGMPKERFSAEFPKEGPSILRIQQVVRGDSAAYFCASSSPGGDYGYTFGSGTRLTVV.